The next 2 T cell receptor beta chains were all read from a single sample in a study of T cell repertoires and leukemia-associated antigens. Their recognized antigens are unknown. Using its own MiXCR run on the 5' RACE reads, TCRdb lists one record per CDR3 protein. The sample carries 13,000 to 15,000 distinct CDR3 sequences, roughly 40% recorded once. The material sequenced was CD3+ T cells sorted from blood and cultured. The receptors come from a female donor in good health.

This clonotype was counted between two and nine times. The chain is built from TRBV5-1 and TRBJ2-1; no firm D call. The CDR3 consists of 13 residues. V was cut by 0 bases and J by 3 bases, with 4 bases left in between. Germline CDR1 SGHRS, CDR2 YFSETQ. CDR3 in DNA: TGCGCCAGCAGCTTGGATAGCTACAATGAGCAGTTCTTC. Amino acids: CASSLDSYNEQFF.

By sample fraction, this clonotype is medium-sized. The CDR3: CASTILGPQGGSPLHF. DNA for the CDR3: TGTGCCAGCACTATCCTTGGGCCCCAGGGGGGGTCACCCCTCCACTTT. The chain combines TRBV12-3 or TRBV12-4 with TRBJ1-6; TRBD1 agrees at 7 bases. V dropped 7 bases and J dropped 10; count of bases not matched to a gene: 16. This CDR3 is built from 16 residues.